These T cell receptor beta chains were read from a single sample in a study of blood T cell repertoires in COVID-19. Using immunoSEQ multiplex PCR, the repertoire was profiled, and TCRdb retains in-frame clones only, with some absent. The data show 400,000 or so clones, roughly 89% seen once. Sequenced input: peripheral blood. The receptor source for this set is a man between 18 and 29 years old with COVID-19, enrolled during active disease. Both conserved end residues are part of each CDR3.

cdr3_aa	v_call	j_call
CASSQGAQRGGADTQYF	TRBV3-1/TRBV3-2	TRBJ2-3
CASSSTGDGNTIYF	TRBV6-6	TRBJ1-3
CASRQTSVHEQYF	TRBV19	TRBJ2-7
CATSGGQTYEQYF	TRBV24-1	TRBJ2-7
CASSPTTGRGTEAFF	TRBV5-1	TRBJ1-1
CASSEWDYSNQPQHF	TRBV6-1	TRBJ1-5
CASSAAQFYEQYF	TRBV7-8	TRBJ2-7
CASSGRTSGGKHQTDTQYF	TRBV7-9	TRBJ2-3
CASSSGLAGLEQYF	TRBV5-6	TRBJ2-7
CASSYLQGGQPQHF	TRBV6-5	TRBJ1-5
CSVSPGQGWDTQYF	TRBV29-1	TRBJ2-3
CASSDSEGDNSPLHF	TRBV6-4	TRBJ1-6
CASSEEGQLYNSPLHF	TRBV2	TRBJ1-6
CSVGLAGAKYEQYF	TRBV29-1	TRBJ2-7
CASGSGGTDTQYF	TRBV6-2/TRBV6-3	TRBJ2-3
CASSPIAGGRTNEQFF	TRBV18	TRBJ2-1
CASSLTGGSYNEQFF	TRBV7-3	TRBJ2-1
CASRRTSGGAPDTQYF	TRBV7-2	TRBJ2-3
CASSLRQGDPSYNEQFF	TRBV5-4	TRBJ2-1
CASSSGVNTNTQYF	TRBV5-8	TRBJ2-3
CASSTQDSSDTQYF	TRBV3-1/TRBV3-2	TRBJ2-3
CASSLGQGTTGNTIYF	TRBV11-2	TRBJ1-3
CASSPRLGGRNEQFF	TRBV7-9	TRBJ2-1
CASSGGQVVETQYF	TRBV5-1	TRBJ2-5
CASRVTAVQPQHF	TRBV6-5	TRBJ1-5
CATSRDRGGPYEQYF	TRBV15	TRBJ2-7
CASSELESGSSGANVLTF	TRBV2	TRBJ2-6
CASSDRIGGGGEQYF	TRBV10-1	TRBJ2-7
CASSTRTAMNTEAFF	TRBV5-1	TRBJ1-1
CASSQGGGLAGHNEQFF	TRBV3-1/TRBV3-2	TRBJ2-1
CASSVGTGPLGTQYF	TRBV7-9	TRBJ2-5
CASSLVAGRAFQFF	TRBV13	TRBJ2-1
CAWRDRLSNQPQHF	TRBV30	TRBJ1-5
CSASDAGRRGGSAEQFF	TRBV20-1	TRBJ2-1
CASSQAARGYEQYF	TRBV4-1	TRBJ2-7
CASRGPYNSPLHF	TRBV6-5	TRBJ1-6
CSASRSGTGSSTDTQYF	TRBV20-1	TRBJ2-3